This paragraph reports one TCR beta chain. This CDR3 contains 15 residues. V was clipped by 0 bases and J by 6 bases; unmatched bases: 5. The V gene's germline CDR1 is SGHRS and CDR2 YFSETQ. The sample belongs to a study of blood T cell repertoires in COVID-19. For the study at large: Spain, Italy and the United States supplied samples that represented acute and convalescent COVID-19. T cells, B-cell-depleted T cells, or PBMCs provided the cDNA or gDNA that served as material.

In the original workflow: Nucleated cell counts were estimated from reference gene primer amplification. TCRdb keeps only in-frame clones here, not all; method: immunoSEQ multiplex PCR. The V and J calls and clone size are taken from that table; D and trimming were inferred from the DNA. The sample consists of 150,000 to 200,000 clones, about 85% of them appearing once. Sample: peripheral blood. This receptor was taken from a man in his 70s with active or convalescent COVID-19. The rearrangement links TRBV5-1 to TRBJ1-3; 8 bases agree with TRBD1. The CDR3 is CASSLGGTGTNTIYF. In DNA form, the CDR3 reads TGCGCCAGCAGCTTGGGAGGGACAGGAACAAACACCATATATTTT.